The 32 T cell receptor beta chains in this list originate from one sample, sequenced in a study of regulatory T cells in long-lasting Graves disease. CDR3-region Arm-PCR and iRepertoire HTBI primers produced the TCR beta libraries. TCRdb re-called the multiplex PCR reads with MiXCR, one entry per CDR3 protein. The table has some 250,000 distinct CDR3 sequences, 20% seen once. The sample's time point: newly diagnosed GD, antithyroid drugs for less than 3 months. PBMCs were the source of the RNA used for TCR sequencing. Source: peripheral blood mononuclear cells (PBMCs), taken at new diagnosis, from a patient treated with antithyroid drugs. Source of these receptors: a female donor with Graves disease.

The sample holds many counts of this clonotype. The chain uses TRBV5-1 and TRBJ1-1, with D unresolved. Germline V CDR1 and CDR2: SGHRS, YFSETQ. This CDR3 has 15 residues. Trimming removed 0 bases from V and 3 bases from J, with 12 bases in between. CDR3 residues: CASSLAGEADTEAFF. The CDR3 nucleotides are TGCGCCAGCAGCTTGGCCGGGGAGGCGGACACTGAAGCTTTCTTT.

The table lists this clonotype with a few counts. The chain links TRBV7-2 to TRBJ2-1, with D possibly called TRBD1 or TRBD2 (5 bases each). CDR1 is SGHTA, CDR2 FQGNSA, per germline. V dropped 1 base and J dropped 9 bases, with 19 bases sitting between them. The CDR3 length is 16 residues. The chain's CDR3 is CASSLVSGGPASEQFF. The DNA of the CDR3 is TGTGCCAGCAGCTTAGTAAGTGGGGGACCCGCGAGTGAGCAGTTCTTC.

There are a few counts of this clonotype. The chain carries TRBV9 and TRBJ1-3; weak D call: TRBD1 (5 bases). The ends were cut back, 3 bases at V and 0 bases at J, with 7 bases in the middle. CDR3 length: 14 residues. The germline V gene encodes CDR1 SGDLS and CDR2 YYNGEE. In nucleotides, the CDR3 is TGTGCCAGCAGCGCGACAGACTCTGGAAACACCATATATTTT. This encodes CASSATDSGNTIYF.

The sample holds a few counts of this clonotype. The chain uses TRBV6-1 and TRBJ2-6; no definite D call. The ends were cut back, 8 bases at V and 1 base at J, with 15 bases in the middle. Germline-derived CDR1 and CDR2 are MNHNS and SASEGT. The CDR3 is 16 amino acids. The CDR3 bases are TGTGCCAGCCTCAAGGGATACGATTCTGGGGCCAACGTCCTGACTTTC. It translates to CASLKGYDSGANVLTF.

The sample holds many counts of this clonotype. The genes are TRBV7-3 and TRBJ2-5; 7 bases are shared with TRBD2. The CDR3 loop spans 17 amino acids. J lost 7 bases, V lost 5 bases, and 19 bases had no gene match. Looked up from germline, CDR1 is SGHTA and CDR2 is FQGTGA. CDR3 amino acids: CASSPVGGSDPRSTQYF. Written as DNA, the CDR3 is TGTGCCAGCAGCCCAGTGGGAGGGTCAGACCCCAGGTCGACCCAGTACTTC.

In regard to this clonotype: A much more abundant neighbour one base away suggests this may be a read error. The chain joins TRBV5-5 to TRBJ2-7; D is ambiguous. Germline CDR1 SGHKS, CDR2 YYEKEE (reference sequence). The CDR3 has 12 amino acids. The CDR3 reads CASSFVSYGQYF. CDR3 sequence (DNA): TGTGCCAGCAGCTTTGTCTCCTACGGGCAGTACTTC. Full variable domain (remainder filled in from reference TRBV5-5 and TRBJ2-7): DAGVTQSPTHLIKTRGQQVTLRCSPISGHKSVSWYQQVLGQGPQFIFQYYEKEERGRGNFPDRFSARQFPNYSSELNVNALLLGDSALYLCASSFVSYGQYFGPGTRLTVT.

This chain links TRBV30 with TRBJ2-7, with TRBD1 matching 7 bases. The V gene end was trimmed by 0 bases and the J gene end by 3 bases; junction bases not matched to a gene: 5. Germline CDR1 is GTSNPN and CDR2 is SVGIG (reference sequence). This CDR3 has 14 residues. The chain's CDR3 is CAWSVPGQNYEQYF. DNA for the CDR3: TGTGCCTGGAGTGTCCCGGGACAGAACTACGAGCAGTACTTC.

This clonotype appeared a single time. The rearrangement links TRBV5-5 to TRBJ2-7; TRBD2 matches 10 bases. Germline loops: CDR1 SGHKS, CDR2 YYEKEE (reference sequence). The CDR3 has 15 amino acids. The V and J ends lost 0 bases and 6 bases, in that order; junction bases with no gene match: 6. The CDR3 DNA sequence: TGTGCCAGCAGCTTGGATACAGCGGGGGGGCTCGAGCAGTACTTC. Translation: CASSLDTAGGLEQYF.

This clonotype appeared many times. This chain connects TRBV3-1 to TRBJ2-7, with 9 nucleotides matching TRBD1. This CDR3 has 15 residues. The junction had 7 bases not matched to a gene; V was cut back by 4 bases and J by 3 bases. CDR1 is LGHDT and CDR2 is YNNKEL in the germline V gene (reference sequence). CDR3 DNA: TGTGCCAGCAGCCCCGGGACAGGGCCCAACTACGAGCAGTACTTC. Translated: CASSPGTGPNYEQYF.

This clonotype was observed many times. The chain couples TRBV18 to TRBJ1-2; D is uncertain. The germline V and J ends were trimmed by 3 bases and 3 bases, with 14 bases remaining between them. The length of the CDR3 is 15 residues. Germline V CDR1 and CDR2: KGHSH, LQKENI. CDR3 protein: CASSPTSGIDYGYTF. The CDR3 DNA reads TGTGCCAGCTCACCTACGTCAGGCATCGACTATGGCTACACCTTC.

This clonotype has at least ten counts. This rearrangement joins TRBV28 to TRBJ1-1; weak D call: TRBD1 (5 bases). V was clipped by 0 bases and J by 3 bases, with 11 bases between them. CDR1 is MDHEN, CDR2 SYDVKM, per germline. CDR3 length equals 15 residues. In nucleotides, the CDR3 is TGTGCCAGCAGTTTATGGGGGGTAGGGGACACTGAAGCTTTCTTT. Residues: CASSLWGVGDTEAFF. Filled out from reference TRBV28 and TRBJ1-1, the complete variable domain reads DVKVTQSSRYLVKRTGEKVFLECVQDMDHENMFWYRQDPGLGLRLIYFSYDVKMKEKGDIPEGYSVSREKKERFSLILESASTNQTSMYLCASSLWGVGDTEAFFGQGTRLTVV.

The CDR3 protein is CASGGPDYGYTF. DNA for the CDR3: TGTGCCAGCGGAGGGCCCGACTATGGCTACACCTTC. The chain is built from TRBV5-5 and TRBJ1-2; D is unclear. Germline CDR1 SGHKS, CDR2 YYEKEE (reference sequence). This CDR3 is 12 amino acids long. Trimming took 7 bases from V and 3 from J, leaving 10 bases between them. Full variable domain (outside the CDR3, taken from reference TRBV5-5 and TRBJ1-2): DAGVTQSPTHLIKTRGQQVTLRCSPISGHKSVSWYQQVLGQGPQFIFQYYEKEERGRGNFPDRFSARQFPNYSSELNVNALLLGDSALYLCASGGPDYGYTFGSGTRLTVV.

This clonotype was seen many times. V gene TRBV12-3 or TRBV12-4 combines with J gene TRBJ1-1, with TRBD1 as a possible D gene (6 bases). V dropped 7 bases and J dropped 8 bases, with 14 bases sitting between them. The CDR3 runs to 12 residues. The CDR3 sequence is CASTDRPPEAFF. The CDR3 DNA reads TGTGCCAGCACGGACAGACCGCCCGAAGCTTTCTTT.

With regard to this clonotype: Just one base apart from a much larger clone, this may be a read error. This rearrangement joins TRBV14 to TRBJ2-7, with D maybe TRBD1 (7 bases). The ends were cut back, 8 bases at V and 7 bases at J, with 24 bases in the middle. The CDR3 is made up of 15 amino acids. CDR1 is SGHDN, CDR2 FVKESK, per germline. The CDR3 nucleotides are TGTGCCAGCTCAGGGGGTAGCGGAGCGCGGAATGAGCAGTACTTC. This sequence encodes CASSGGSGARNEQYF.

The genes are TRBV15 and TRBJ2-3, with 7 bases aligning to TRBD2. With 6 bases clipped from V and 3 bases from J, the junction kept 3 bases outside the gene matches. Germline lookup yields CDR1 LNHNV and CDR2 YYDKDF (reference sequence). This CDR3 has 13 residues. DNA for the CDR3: TGTGCCACCAGTGGGGGGGAGACAGATACGCAGTATTTT. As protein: CATSGGETDTQYF.

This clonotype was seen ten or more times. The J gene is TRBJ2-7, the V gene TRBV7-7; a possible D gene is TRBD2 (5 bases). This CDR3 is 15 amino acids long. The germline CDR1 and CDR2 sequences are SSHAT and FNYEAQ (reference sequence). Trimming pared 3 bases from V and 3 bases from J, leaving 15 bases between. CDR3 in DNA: TGTGCCAGCAGCTTCGGATCAAGCGGAAACTACGAGCAGTACTTC. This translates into CASSFGSSGNYEQYF. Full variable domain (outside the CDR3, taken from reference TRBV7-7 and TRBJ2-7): GAGVSQSPRYKVTKRGQDVTLRCDPISSHATLYWYQQALGQGPEFLTYFNYEAQPDKSGLPSDRFSAERPEGSISTLTIQRTEQRDSAMYRCASSFGSSGNYEQYFGPGTRLTVT.

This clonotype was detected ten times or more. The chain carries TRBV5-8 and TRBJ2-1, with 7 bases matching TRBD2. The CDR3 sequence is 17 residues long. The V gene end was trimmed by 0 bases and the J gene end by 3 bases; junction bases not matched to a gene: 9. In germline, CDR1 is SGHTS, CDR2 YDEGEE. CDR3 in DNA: TGTGCCAGCAGCTTGGATGCTTTCGCGGGAGTCTACAATGAGCAGTTCTTC. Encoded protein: CASSLDAFAGVYNEQFF.

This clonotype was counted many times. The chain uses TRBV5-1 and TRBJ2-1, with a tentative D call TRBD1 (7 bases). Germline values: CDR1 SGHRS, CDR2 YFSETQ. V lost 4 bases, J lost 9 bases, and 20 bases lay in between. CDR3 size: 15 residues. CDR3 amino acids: CASSQKEEGASEQFF. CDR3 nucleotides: TGCGCCAGCAGCCAAAAAGAGGAGGGGGCTAGTGAGCAGTTCTTC.

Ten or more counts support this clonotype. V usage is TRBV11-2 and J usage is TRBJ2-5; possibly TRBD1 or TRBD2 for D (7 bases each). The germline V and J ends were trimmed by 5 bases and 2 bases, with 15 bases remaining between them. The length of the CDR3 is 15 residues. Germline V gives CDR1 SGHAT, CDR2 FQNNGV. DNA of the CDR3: TGTGCCAGCAGCGGGAGGGACAGCTGGCAAGAGACCCAGTACTTC. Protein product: CASSGRDSWQETQYF.

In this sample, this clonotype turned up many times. CDR3 bases: TGTGCCAGCAGCCCCCAGCCTAGACCGAAAAACTATGGCTACACCTTC. Amino acid sequence: CASSPQPRPKNYGYTF. The genes are TRBV7-9 and TRBJ1-2; D is undetermined. V was shortened by 5 bases and J by 2 bases, with 18 bases between the two germline ends. The CDR3 is made up of 16 amino acids. Looked up from germline, CDR1 is SEHNR and CDR2 is FQNEAQ (reference sequence).

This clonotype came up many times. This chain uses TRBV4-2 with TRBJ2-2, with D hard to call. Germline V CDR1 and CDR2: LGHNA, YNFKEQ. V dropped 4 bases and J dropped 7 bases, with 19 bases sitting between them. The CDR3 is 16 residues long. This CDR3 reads CASSPRSGPANGELFF. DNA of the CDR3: TGTGCCAGCAGCCCGAGGTCGGGTCCCGCAAACGGGGAGCTGTTTTTT.

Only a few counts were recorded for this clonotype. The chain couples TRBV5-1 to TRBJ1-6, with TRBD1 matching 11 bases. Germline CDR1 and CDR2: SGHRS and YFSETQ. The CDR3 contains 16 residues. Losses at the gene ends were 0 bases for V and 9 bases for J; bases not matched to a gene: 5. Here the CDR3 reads CASSLDPGQGGSPLHF. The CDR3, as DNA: TGCGCCAGCAGCTTGGATCCGGGACAGGGGGGTTCACCCCTCCACTTT.

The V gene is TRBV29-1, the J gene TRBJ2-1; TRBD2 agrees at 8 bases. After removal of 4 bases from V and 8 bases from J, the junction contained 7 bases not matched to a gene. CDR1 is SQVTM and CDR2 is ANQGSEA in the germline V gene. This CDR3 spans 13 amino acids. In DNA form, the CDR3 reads TGCAGCGTTGCCAGCGGGAGTACTGATGAGCAGTTCTTC. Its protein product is CSVASGSTDEQFF.

The DNA of the CDR3 is TGTGCCAGCAGTGAACGGCCCACTGAAGCTTTCTTT. This codes for CASSERPTEAFF. The chain employs TRBV7-2 and TRBJ1-1, with D unresolved. Germline V gene lookup returns CDR1 SGHTA and CDR2 FQGNSA. The CDR3 is 12 residues long. V dropped 6 bases and J dropped 4 bases, with 9 bases sitting between them.

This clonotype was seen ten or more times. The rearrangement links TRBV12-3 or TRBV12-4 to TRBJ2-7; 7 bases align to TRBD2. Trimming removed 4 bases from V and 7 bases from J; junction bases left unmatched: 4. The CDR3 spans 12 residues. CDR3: CASSSWGGEQYF. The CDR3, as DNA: TGTGCCAGCAGTTCGTGGGGGGGGGAGCAGTACTTC.

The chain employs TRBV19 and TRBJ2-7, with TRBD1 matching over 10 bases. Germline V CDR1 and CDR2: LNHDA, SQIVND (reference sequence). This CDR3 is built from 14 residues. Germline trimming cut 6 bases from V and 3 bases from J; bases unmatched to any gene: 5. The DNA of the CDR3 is TGTGCCAGTAGGGGACAGGGGAAGAACTACGAGCAGTACTTC. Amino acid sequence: CASRGQGKNYEQYF.

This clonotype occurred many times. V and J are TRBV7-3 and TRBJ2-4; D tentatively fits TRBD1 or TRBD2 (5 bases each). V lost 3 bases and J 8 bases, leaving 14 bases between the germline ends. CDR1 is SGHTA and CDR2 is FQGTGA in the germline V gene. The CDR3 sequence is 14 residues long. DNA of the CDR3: TGTGCCAGCAGCTTCAGGGCAGGTAGCGACATTCAGTACTTC. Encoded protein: CASSFRAGSDIQYF.

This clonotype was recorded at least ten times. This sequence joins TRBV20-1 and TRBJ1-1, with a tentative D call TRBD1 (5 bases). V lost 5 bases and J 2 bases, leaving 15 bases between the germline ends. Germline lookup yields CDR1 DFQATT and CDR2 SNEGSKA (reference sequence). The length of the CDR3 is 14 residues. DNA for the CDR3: TGCAGTGCTTCTCTTTCGGACACTAACACTGAAGCTTTCTTT. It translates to CSASLSDTNTEAFF.

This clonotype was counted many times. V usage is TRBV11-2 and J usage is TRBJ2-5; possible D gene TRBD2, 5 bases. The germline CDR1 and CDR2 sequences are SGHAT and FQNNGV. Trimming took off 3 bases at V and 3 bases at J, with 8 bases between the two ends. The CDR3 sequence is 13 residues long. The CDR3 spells CASSFMREETQYF. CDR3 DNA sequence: TGTGCCAGCAGCTTTATGAGGGAAGAGACCCAGTACTTC.

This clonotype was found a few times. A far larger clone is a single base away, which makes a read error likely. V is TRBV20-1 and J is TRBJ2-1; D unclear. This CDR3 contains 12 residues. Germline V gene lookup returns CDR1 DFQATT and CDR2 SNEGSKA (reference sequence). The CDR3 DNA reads TGCAGTGCAAGGCAGGCGATCTACGAGCAGCACTTC. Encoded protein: CSARQAIYEQHF.

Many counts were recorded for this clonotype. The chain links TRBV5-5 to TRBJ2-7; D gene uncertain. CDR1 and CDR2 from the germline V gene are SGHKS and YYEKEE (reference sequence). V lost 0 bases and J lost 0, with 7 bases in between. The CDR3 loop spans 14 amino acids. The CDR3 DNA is TGTGCCAGCAGCTTGGGGCACTCCTCCTACGAGCAGTACTTC. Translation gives CASSLGHSSYEQYF.

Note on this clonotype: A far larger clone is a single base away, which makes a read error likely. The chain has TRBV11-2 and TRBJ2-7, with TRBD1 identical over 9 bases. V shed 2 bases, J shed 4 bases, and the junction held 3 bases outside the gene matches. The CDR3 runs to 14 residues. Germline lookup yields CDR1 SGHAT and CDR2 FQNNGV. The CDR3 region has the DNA TGTGCCAGCAGCTTAATACAGGGGGCTTACGAGCAGTACTTC. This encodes CASSLIQGAYEQYF.